This T cell receptor beta chain was observed in a study of radiotherapy plus CTLA-4 blockade in lung cancer. Sequencing was performed with immunoSEQ multiplex PCR; in TCRdb, only in-frame clones are kept and a portion is missing. Among under 55,000 clones listed, roughly four fifths were seen once. Losses at the gene ends were 4 bases for V and 4 bases for J; bases not matched to a gene: 7. The CDR3 spans 15 residues. Germline CDR1 and CDR2: SGHTS and YDEGEE. Alongside CTLA-4 blockade with ipilimumab, patients with chemo-refractory metastatic non-small-cell lung cancer received focal radiation. Sequencing was performed on peripheral blood, taken from a patient treated with radiotherapy plus ipilimumab. The sequence derives from a human donor with non-small cell lung cancer who had stable disease on radiotherapy plus ipilimumab. The rearrangement links TRBV5-8 to TRBJ2-7; 11 bases align to TRBD2. The CDR3 nucleotides read TGTGCCAGCAGCGACGGGACTAGCGGAGGGTACGAGCAGTACTTC. It is translated as CASSDGTSGGYEQYF.